This record concerns one TCR beta chain sequence. The data derive from a study of blood T cell repertoires in COVID-19. Turning to the study itself: The United States, Italy and Spain supplied acute and convalescent COVID-19 samples.

Cohorts were assigned according to the clinical history that participants reported. Original handling: Counts of nucleated cells, estimated from reference gene primer amplification, were obtained. Generated by immunoSEQ multiplex PCR, the TCRdb table keeps only in-frame clones and is missing some. V and J calls and clone size are given by that table; D and trimming were obtained from the DNA. The sample lists a few hundred thousand clones, around 84% occurring once. The sequence was obtained from a woman aged 50 to 60 who had recovered from COVID-19. The sequenced sample was PBMCs or T cells enriched from blood (not recorded which).

Here the CDR3 DNA reads TGTGCCAGCAGCCCACACAGGTCTGGGGCCAACGTCCTGACTTTC. It is translated as CASSPHRSGANVLTF. This chain uses TRBV9 with TRBJ2-6, with D tentatively TRBD1 (5 bases). V dropped 4 bases and J dropped 1 base, with 9 bases sitting between them. This CDR3 contains 15 residues. Germline CDR1 and CDR2: SGDLS and YYNGEE. Together with reference TRBV9 and TRBJ2-6, the CDR3 gives the full variable domain: DSGVTQTPKHLITATGQRVTLRCSPRSGDLSVYWYQQSLDQGLQFLIQYYNGEERAKGNILERFSAQQFPDLHSELNLSSLELGDSALYFCASSPHRSGANVLTFGAGSRLTVL.